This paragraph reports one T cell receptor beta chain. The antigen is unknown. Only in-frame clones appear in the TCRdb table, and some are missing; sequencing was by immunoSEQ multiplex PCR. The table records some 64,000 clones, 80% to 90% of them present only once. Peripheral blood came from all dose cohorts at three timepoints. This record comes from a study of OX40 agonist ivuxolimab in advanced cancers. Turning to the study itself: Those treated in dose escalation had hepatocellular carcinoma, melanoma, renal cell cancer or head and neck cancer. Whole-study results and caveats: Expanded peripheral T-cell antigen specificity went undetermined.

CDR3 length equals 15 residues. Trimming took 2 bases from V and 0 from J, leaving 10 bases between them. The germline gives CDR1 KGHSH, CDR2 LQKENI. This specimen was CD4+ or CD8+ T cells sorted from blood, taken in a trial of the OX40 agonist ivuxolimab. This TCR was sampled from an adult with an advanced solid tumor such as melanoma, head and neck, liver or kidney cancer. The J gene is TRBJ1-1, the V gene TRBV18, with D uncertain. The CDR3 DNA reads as TGTGCCAGCTCACCAGGAATGGCGGTGAACACTGAAGCTTTCTTT. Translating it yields CASSPGMAVNTEAFF.